This T cell receptor (beta chain) was documented in a study of sequential checkpoint blockade in melanoma (dated by TCRdb to between 2017 and 2020). Study-wide context: In a 1:1 randomization, patients received either first-line nivolumab then ipilimumab (arm A) or ipilimumab then nivolumab (arm B). Maintenance nivolumab came after both trial sequences. DNA from some 100 melanoma tumor samples collected before treatment underwent TCRbeta immunosequencing. For more than 20 patients, matched tumor biopsies were obtained before treatment and at week 13, following single-agent nivolumab (arm A) or ipilimumab (arm B). The same lesion was the source of around 80% of the matched pre- and post-treatment tumor biopsy pairs. The study at large found these results: Achieving clinical benefit was about 30 times more likely for patients whose tumor T-cell fraction and clonality increased by week 13. Within-arm analyses of tumor T-cell fraction were constrained by small sample sizes and reduced statistical power. The response-prediction model combining TCR metrics and mutation burden needs validation in larger, independent patient cohorts. In the nivolumab-first arm (arm A), pretreatment tumor TIL clonality was associated with response (P = .04). Tumor T-cell fraction and clonality correlated with PD-L1 staining and CD8+ T-cell counts but not with mutational load.

CDR1 and CDR2, looked up from the germline V gene, are SGHVS and FNYEAQ. The CDR3, cysteine through phenylalanine, is 17 amino acids long. Only the CDR3 DNA stays, 51 bases, in frame from base 1. V has 1 base trimmed and J has 4 bases trimmed; junction bases matching no gene number 9. The meaning of the sample's treatment or condition label: randomized to nivolumab then ipilimumab (arm A) or the reverse (arm B). None of the trial patients had been given prior DNA-damaging chemotherapy. CheckMate 064, a randomized, open-label phase II trial of sequential checkpoint blockade, was the source of the samples, all of which came from patients with melanoma. Genomic DNA from formalin-fixed paraffin-embedded (FFPE) tissue samples served as the input for tumor TCR sequencing. TCRbeta CDR3 regions were immunosequenced from genomic DNA with the immunoSEQ Assay. Genomic DNA was amplified by bias-controlled multiplex PCR before high-throughput sequencing. The study's own analysis went as follows. To quantify the absolute abundance of each unique TCRbeta CDR3 region, the sequences were collapsed and filtered. Clonality, defined as 1 minus Pielou's evenness, was calculated using productive rearrangements only. Tumor T-cell fraction was computed by normalizing TCRbeta template counts to usable DNA, estimated from several housekeeping genes. Clones with significantly greater frequencies in on-treatment versus baseline samples were identified using a previously published method. TCRdb holds this immuneACCESS table with in-frame rearrangements only. Some clones are missing; in checked studies, unresolved V genes explain under half, and the rest has no known cause. V, J and clone size reflect that table, while D and trimming were determined from the DNA. This sample has 15,000 to 20,000 clones in its table, and about 25% of those were observed once. Together, the top ten hold 7.2% of the sample.

There are many counts of this clone. Its antigen is still unknown. No base-level quality is on record; no much larger clone is a single base apart. The rearrangement joined TRBV7-6 to TRBJ2-2; 7 bases in between match TRBD2. The sample in question was tumor tissue (inferred from file names), obtained from a patient given nivolumab and ipilimumab in sequence. The TCR was taken from a human donor with melanoma. The bases are TGTGCCAGCAGCTTAGTAGCGCAGCGGGGTACCACCGGGGAGCTGTTTTTT. Translated, it gives CASSLVAQRGTTGELFF.